The rows below give T cell receptor beta chains drawn from one sample of a study of blood T cell repertoires in COVID-19. Produced via immunoSEQ multiplex PCR; TCRdb's table is partial and in-frame only. The data hold about 160,000 clones, with 70% to 90% observed a single time. Sequenced: PBMCs or T cells enriched from blood (not recorded which). The receptors stem from a woman between 45 and 60 years old who had recovered from COVID-19. Both conserved end residues are part of each CDR3. D genes are given only for firm matches. The size of a clone is reported for some rows only, either as once, few or many, or as a class for expanded clones.

clone size: .; CDR3 length: 15; J gene: TRBJ2-3; V gene: TRBV7-6; D gene: .; CDR3 DNA: TGTGCCAGCAGCTTAGCGCAGAAACCCGCGGGGACGCAGTATTTT; CDR3 protein: CASSLAQKPAGTQYF
clone size: .; CDR3 length: 14; J gene: TRBJ2-2; V gene: TRBV5-1; D gene: .; CDR3 DNA: TGCGCCAGCAGTAGTCAAGCCAACACCGGGGAGCTGTTTTTT; CDR3 protein: CASSSQANTGELFF
clone size: once; CDR3 length: 13; J gene: TRBJ1-2; V gene: TRBV29-1; D gene: TRBD1; CDR3 DNA: TGCAGCGGCGGGACAGGGGGCGACTATGGCTACACCTTC; CDR3 protein: CSGGTGGDYGYTF
clone size: .; CDR3 length: 13; J gene: TRBJ1-2; V gene: TRBV14; D gene: .; CDR3 DNA: TGTGCCAGCAGTCCGGACTTTAACTATGGCTACACCTTC; CDR3 protein: CASSPDFNYGYTF
clone size: .; CDR3 length: 15; J gene: TRBJ1-2; V gene: TRBV6-5; D gene: .; CDR3 DNA: TGTGCCAGCAGTTCAGAGGGCGCTGGGAACTATGGCTACACCTTC; CDR3 protein: CASSSEGAGNYGYTF
clone size: once; CDR3 length: 15; J gene: TRBJ2-1; V gene: TRBV19; D gene: .; CDR3 DNA: TGTGCCAGTAGTCCCGACAGGAGGACCTACAATGAGCAGTTCTTC; CDR3 protein: CASSPDRRTYNEQFF
clone size: .; CDR3 length: 13; J gene: TRBJ1-4; V gene: TRBV2; D gene: .; CDR3 DNA: TGTGCCAGCATTGGGGGGGTAGGAGAAAAACTGTTTTTT; CDR3 protein: CASIGGVGEKLFF
clone size: .; CDR3 length: 14; J gene: TRBJ2-7; V gene: TRBV6-2/TRBV6-3; D gene: .; CDR3 DNA: TGTGCCAGCAGTTTCCGGGGACACTCCTACGAGCAGTACTTC; CDR3 protein: CASSFRGHSYEQYF
clone size: .; CDR3 length: 17; J gene: TRBJ1-5; V gene: TRBV16; D gene: TRBD1; CDR3 DNA: TGTGCCAGCAGCCAATCGGGACAGGGGGCTTACAATCAGCCCCAGCATTTT; CDR3 protein: CASSQSGQGAYNQPQHF
clone size: .; CDR3 length: 17; J gene: TRBJ2-1; V gene: TRBV5-1; D gene: TRBD2; CDR3 DNA: TGCGCCAGCAGCTTAGGACTAGCGGGGCCCTCCCTCAATGAGCAGTTCTTC; CDR3 protein: CASSLGLAGPSLNEQFF
clone size: .; CDR3 length: 13; J gene: TRBJ1-3; V gene: TRBV27; D gene: .; CDR3 DNA: TGTGCCAGCCGGCCGGGTTATGGAAACACCATATATTTT; CDR3 protein: CASRPGYGNTIYF
clone size: .; CDR3 length: 17; J gene: TRBJ2-2; V gene: TRBV7-9; D gene: .; CDR3 DNA: TGTGCCAGCAGTCCTTGGCCAGGGGCGATGAGCACCGGGGAGCTGTTTTTT; CDR3 protein: CASSPWPGAMSTGELFF
clone size: .; CDR3 length: 16; J gene: TRBJ1-2; V gene: TRBV18; D gene: TRBD1; CDR3 DNA: TGTGCCAGCTCACTTACCCCAGGGGGCGCAAGCTATGGCTACACCTTC; CDR3 protein: CASSLTPGGASYGYTF
clone size: .; CDR3 length: 16; J gene: TRBJ1-1; V gene: TRBV18; D gene: TRBD1; CDR3 DNA: TGTGCCAGCTCACCAGGGCAGGGGGCACCGGGAGGAGAAGCTTTCTTT; CDR3 protein: CASSPGQGAPGGEAFF
clone size: .; CDR3 length: 12; J gene: TRBJ2-7; V gene: TRBV4-2; D gene: .; CDR3 DNA: TGTGCCAGCAGCCAAGTGACGGGCGAGCAGTACTTC; CDR3 protein: CASSQVTGEQYF
clone size: once; CDR3 length: 15; J gene: TRBJ1-2; V gene: TRBV19; D gene: .; CDR3 DNA: TGTGCCAGTCGCTCCCCGACCGGGAATAACTATGGCTACACCTTC; CDR3 protein: CASRSPTGNNYGYTF
clone size: .; CDR3 length: 12; J gene: TRBJ2-5; V gene: TRBV29-1; D gene: .; CDR3 DNA: TGCAGCGTTGTGGTCGGTGGAGAGACCCAGTACTTC; CDR3 protein: CSVVVGGETQYF
clone size: .; CDR3 length: 11; J gene: TRBJ1-2; V gene: TRBV6-5; D gene: .; CDR3 DNA: TGTGCCGGCATTCGGGACTATGGCTACACCTTC; CDR3 protein: CAGIRDYGYTF
clone size: .; CDR3 length: 17; J gene: TRBJ2-2; V gene: TRBV14; D gene: TRBD1; CDR3 DNA: TGTGCCAGCAGCCAAGATGGTGGACAGGTGAACACCGGGGAGCTGTTTTTT; CDR3 protein: CASSQDGGQVNTGELFF
clone size: .; CDR3 length: 16; J gene: TRBJ2-3; V gene: TRBV24-1; D gene: TRBD2; CDR3 DNA: TGTGCCACCAGTGACGCGACTAGCGGAAGCACAGATACGCAGTATTTT; CDR3 protein: CATSDATSGSTDTQYF
clone size: .; CDR3 length: 16; J gene: TRBJ1-2; V gene: TRBV5-6; D gene: .; CDR3 DNA: TGTGCCAGCAGCTCCCCCGGACGGACAGCCACCGGTGGCTACACCTTC; CDR3 protein: CASSSPGRTATGGYTF
clone size: .; CDR3 length: 14; J gene: TRBJ2-1; V gene: TRBV6-5; D gene: TRBD2; CDR3 DNA: TGTGCCAGCAGGGGCGGGGGATTGAACAATGAGCAGTTCTTC; CDR3 protein: CASRGGGLNNEQFF
clone size: .; CDR3 length: 13; J gene: TRBJ2-3; V gene: TRBV11-3; D gene: .; CDR3 DNA: TGTGCCAGCAGCTTAGGCGACACAGGAACGCAGTATTTT; CDR3 protein: CASSLGDTGTQYF
clone size: .; CDR3 length: 16; J gene: TRBJ1-4; V gene: TRBV29-1; D gene: TRBD1; CDR3 DNA: TGCAGCGTTATGCCCAGGACAGGGGCAACTAATGAAAAACTGTTTTTT; CDR3 protein: CSVMPRTGATNEKLFF
clone size: .; CDR3 length: 13; J gene: TRBJ1-2; V gene: TRBV12-3/TRBV12-4; D gene: .; CDR3 DNA: TGTGCCAGCAGTTTACAGGAACCGTTTGGCTACACCTTC; CDR3 protein: CASSLQEPFGYTF
clone size: .; CDR3 length: 13; J gene: TRBJ2-5; V gene: TRBV2; D gene: TRBD1; CDR3 DNA: TGTGCCAGCCGGTCCGGACAGGGTGTAACCCAGTACTTC; CDR3 protein: CASRSGQGVTQYF
clone size: .; CDR3 length: 12; J gene: TRBJ2-3; V gene: TRBV18; D gene: .; CDR3 DNA: TGTGCCAGCTCACCTATCACCCCCACTTTGTATTTT; CDR3 protein: CASSPITPTLYF
clone size: .; CDR3 length: 16; J gene: TRBJ2-7; V gene: TRBV18; D gene: .; CDR3 DNA: TGTGCCAGCTCACCACGGGCCTGGGGCAACTCCTACGAGCAGTACTTC; CDR3 protein: CASSPRAWGNSYEQYF